This T cell receptor gamma chain was captured by sequencing in a study of gamma-delta T cells after stem cell transplantation. Germline V gene lookup returns CDR1 VINAFY and CDR2 YDVSNSKD. V lost 0 bases and J lost 13; bases outside the gene matches: 6. The CDR3 has 11 amino acids. TCRdb re-called the RT-PCR reads through CATT. The sample carries some 4,500 gamma-chain clones, 15% to 25% recorded once. This clone has just a few counts. This TCR was sampled from a human donor. It is not recorded whose cells these are; they may come from a transplant donor. The V gene is TRGV5, the J gene TRGJ1 or TRGJ2. The sample comprised gamma-delta T cells. CDR3 sequence reads: CATWDRPTKLF. The CDR3 region has the DNA TGTGCCACCTGGGACAGGCCGACTAAACTCTTT.